Below, 22 T cell receptor beta chains from the same sample are listed, as sequenced in a study of blood T cell repertoires in COVID-19. Repertoires were generated with immunoSEQ multiplex PCR, while TCRdb's copy carries only in-frame clones and drops some. The sample records over 90,000 clones, 82% being singletons. The sample consisted of peripheral blood. The receptors were gathered from a man aged 45-60 years with active or convalescent COVID-19.

The CDR3 region is CASSRLAGGTDTQYF. The CDR3 bases are TGCGCCAGCAGCCGACTAGCGGGTGGCACAGATACGCAGTATTTT. This rearrangement joins TRBV5-1 to TRBJ2-3; 10 nucleotides align to TRBD2. From germline, CDR1 is SGHRS and CDR2 YFSETQ. V lost 4 bases to trimming and J lost 1 base; unmatched junction nucleotides: 3. The CDR3 contains 15 residues.

Only a few counts were recorded for this clone. The rearrangement links TRBV3-1 (or the pseudogene TRBV3-2) to TRBJ1-6, with D possibly matching TRBD1 (5 bases). The ends were cut back, 1 base at V and 6 bases at J, with 7 bases in the middle. The CDR3 length is 14 residues. Per germline, CDR1 LGHDT and CDR2 YNNKEL (reference sequence). In nucleotides, the CDR3 is TGTGCCAGCAGCCAAGGACAGCCTAATTCACCCCTCCACTTT. Translation gives CASSQGQPNSPLHF.

The chain links TRBV14 to TRBJ1-2; 7 positions match TRBD1. The ends lost 4 bases at V and 7 bases at J; junction bases unmatched: 3. The CDR3 is 12 residues long. CDR1 and CDR2 from the germline V gene are SGHDN and FVKESK. CDR3 protein: CASSRTGRGYTF. CDR3 DNA sequence: TGTGCCAGCAGCCGGACAGGCCGTGGCTACACCTTC. Using reference TRBV14 and TRBJ1-2 for the parts outside the CDR3, the full variable domain is EAGVTQFPSHSVIEKGQTVTLRCDPISGHDNLYWYRRVMGKEIKFLLHFVKESKQDESGMPNNRFLAERTGGTYSTLKVQPAELEDSGVYFCASSRTGRGYTFGSGTRLTVV.

The chain carries TRBV9 and TRBJ2-5; 11 bases are a match to TRBD1. The CDR3 has 16 residues. Germline CDR1 and CDR2: SGDLS and YYNGEE. The V and J ends lost 0 bases and 4 bases, in that order; junction bases with no gene match: 5. The CDR3 nucleotides are TGTGCCAGCAGCGTAGGGCCCGGGACAGGGGGAGAGACCCAGTACTTC. Translated, it gives CASSVGPGTGGETQYF.

CDR3 bases: TGTGCCAGCTCACCCCCGGGACAGGGGGCGACTGGCTACACCTTC. Amino acid sequence: CASSPPGQGATGYTF. The rearrangement joins TRBV18 to TRBJ1-2; TRBD1 matches 12 bases. The ends lost 3 bases at V and 7 bases at J; junction bases unmatched: 6. Germline V gene sequence: CDR1 KGHSH, CDR2 LQKENI. The CDR3 contains 15 residues.

The chain is built from TRBV5-6 and TRBJ2-5; 8 nucleotides match TRBD1. This CDR3 comprises 17 residues. Germline V gene lookup returns CDR1 SGHDT and CDR2 YYEEEE. Germline trimming cut 3 bases from V and 2 bases from J; bases unmatched to any gene: 12. The CDR3 nucleotides are TGTGCCAGCAGCTCACACCCGGGACAGGCTTTACAAGAGACCCAGTACTTC. The encoded protein is CASSSHPGQALQETQYF. Filled out from reference TRBV5-6 and TRBJ2-5, the complete variable domain reads DAGVTQSPTHLIKTRGQQVTLRCSPKSGHDTVSWYQQALGQGPQFIFQYYEEEERQRGNFPDRFSGHQFPNYSSELNVNALLLGDSALYLCASSSHPGQALQETQYFGPGTRLLVL.

The CDR3 spells CASSLQPATNEKLFF. In nucleotides, the CDR3 is TGCGCCAGCAGCCTACAACCTGCAACTAATGAAAAACTGTTTTTT. This chain connects TRBV4-3 to TRBJ1-4; D is undetermined. CDR1 and CDR2 (germline): LGHNA, YSLEER. This CDR3 has 15 amino acids. Deletions cut 4 bases from V and 0 bases from J, with 9 bases between.

This chain uses TRBV11-2 with TRBJ2-3; TRBD2 matches 11 bases. From germline, CDR1 is SGHAT and CDR2 FQNNGV. CDR3 length equals 16 residues. The trim removed 1 base at V and 2 bases at J, leaving 2 bases unmatched. Here the CDR3 reads CASSLGTSGFTDTQYF. The DNA of the CDR3 is TGTGCCAGCAGCTTAGGGACTAGCGGGTTCACAGATACGCAGTATTTT.

This clone was seen more than once but under ten times. The chain combines TRBV7-2 with TRBJ2-3, with D unclear. Germline V gene data show CDR1 as SGHTA and CDR2 as FQGNSA. The V end lost 2 bases, the J end lost 4 bases, and 7 bases lay between the germline ends. CDR3 length: 13 residues. The chain's CDR3 is CASSLFQSDTQYF. Written as DNA, the CDR3 is TGTGCCAGCAGCTTATTCCAGTCAGATACGCAGTATTTT.

This chain links TRBV3-1 (or the pseudogene TRBV3-2) with TRBJ1-5; 10 bases align to TRBD1. CDR1 and CDR2 from the germline V gene are LGHDT and YNNKEL (reference sequence). The ends lost 3 bases at V and 1 base at J; junction bases unmatched: 3. This CDR3 spans 16 amino acids. This CDR3 reads CASSHRDRGSNQPQHF. CDR3 coding DNA: TGTGCCAGCAGCCACCGGGACAGGGGAAGCAATCAGCCCCAGCATTTT.

The chain is built from TRBV27 and TRBJ2-1, with a possible D match to TRBD1 (7 bases). The CDR3 runs 15 residues. In germline, CDR1 is MNHEY, CDR2 SMNVEV (reference sequence). The V gene lost 3 bases and the J gene lost 5 bases, with 14 bases spanning the gap. The CDR3 loop reads CASSFLAGGHNEQFF. CDR3 DNA sequence: TGTGCCAGCAGTTTTCTGGCAGGGGGGCACAATGAGCAGTTCTTC.

V and J are TRBV19 and TRBJ2-5, with D possibly TRBD2 on 6 matching bases. V lost 6 bases and J lost 2, with 10 bases in between. Germline V lookup: CDR1 LNHDA, CDR2 SQIVND (reference sequence). The CDR3 contains 13 residues. CDR3 nucleotide sequence: TGTGCCAGTAGCGGGACTTCACAAGAGACCCAGTACTTC. Its protein product is CASSGTSQETQYF. Based on the CDR3 plus reference TRBV19 and TRBJ2-5, the full variable domain is DGGITQSPKYLFRKEGQNVTLSCEQNLNHDAMYWYRQDPGQGLRLIYYSQIVNDFQKGDIAEGYSVSREKKESFPLTVTSAQKNPTAFYLCASSGTSQETQYFGPGTRLLVL.

This clone has just a few counts. This sequence joins TRBV6-4 and TRBJ2-3, with D perhaps TRBD1 (7 bases). CDR3 length equals 17 residues. Per germline, CDR1 MRHNA and CDR2 SNTAGT. V lost 6 bases and J lost 4, with 23 bases in between. As DNA, the CDR3 is TGTGCCAGCAGCGAAAACCCTGCGGGACAGTTTCCAGATACGCAGTATTTT. Translated: CASSENPAGQFPDTQYF.

There are a few counts of this clone. V and J are TRBV10-3 and TRBJ2-7; 8 bases align to TRBD1. V gave up 6 bases and J gave up 7 bases; unmatched junction bases: 5. This CDR3 has 12 amino acids. The germline V gene encodes CDR1 ENHRY and CDR2 SYGVKD. CDR3 region: CAISSTGVEQYV. Here the CDR3 DNA reads TGTGCCATCAGCTCGACAGGGGTGGAGCAGTACGTC.

The rearrangement joins TRBV28 to TRBJ2-5; D is possibly TRBD2 (5 bases). CDR3 length: 13 residues. Germline CDR1 is MDHEN and CDR2 is SYDVKM. V was trimmed by 3 bases and J by 5 bases, leaving 10 bases between them. This CDR3 reads CASSLRGRETQYF. CDR3 DNA sequence: TGTGCCAGCAGTTTGCGAGGGCGGGAGACCCAGTACTTC.

DNA of the CDR3: TGTGCCAGCAGCTGGACTGGTGGGAACACTGAAGCTTTCTTT. Translation gives CASSWTGGNTEAFF. The chain combines TRBV2 with TRBJ1-1; no definite D call. This CDR3 has 14 residues. Deletions cut 6 bases from V and 1 base from J, with 12 bases between. Looked up from germline, CDR1 is SNHLY and CDR2 is FYNNEI.

This chain's CDR3 is CASSLSGDPNYGYTF. In nucleotides, the CDR3 is TGTGCCAGCAGCTTGTCAGGGGACCCTAACTATGGCTACACCTTC. This chain uses TRBV5-5 with TRBJ1-2, with D possibly TRBD1 on 6 matching bases. Germline CDR1 SGHKS, CDR2 YYEKEE (reference sequence). V was cut by 1 base and J by 0 bases, with 10 bases left in between. The CDR3 runs 15 residues.

The chain employs TRBV6-5 and TRBJ1-5, with 8 bases matching TRBD1. Germline V gives CDR1 MNHEY, CDR2 SVGAGI. The CDR3 is 14 amino acids. V gave up 5 bases and J gave up 5 bases; unmatched junction bases: 5. The CDR3 sequence is CASSTDRADQPQHF. Here the CDR3 DNA reads TGTGCCAGCAGTACGGACAGGGCCGATCAGCCCCAGCATTTT.

This clone was seen a handful of times. The genes are TRBV28 and TRBJ2-2; D unresolved. Trimming removed 4 bases from V and 0 bases from J, with 9 bases in between. The CDR3 totals 15 residues. Germline CDR1 and CDR2: MDHEN and SYDVKM. In DNA, the CDR3 is TGTGCCAGCAGTTACGGGTATCCGAACACCGGGGAGCTGTTTTTT. Its translation is CASSYGYPNTGELFF. Full variable domain (rest looked up from reference TRBV28 and TRBJ2-2): DVKVTQSSRYLVKRTGEKVFLECVQDMDHENMFWYRQDPGLGLRLIYFSYDVKMKEKGDIPEGYSVSREKKERFSLILESASTNQTSMYLCASSYGYPNTGELFFGEGSRLTVL.

The V and J genes are TRBV20-1 and TRBJ1-4; D gene uncertain. Trimming took off 3 bases at V and 1 base at J, with 9 bases between the two ends. Looked up from germline, CDR1 is DFQATT and CDR2 is SNEGSKA (reference sequence). The CDR3 contains 14 residues. The CDR3 DNA reads TGCAGTGCTAGTCAACGGTTAACTAATGAAAAACTGTTTTTT. This sequence encodes CSASQRLTNEKLFF.

This clone was seen once. The chain uses TRBV11-1 and TRBJ1-6; D is possibly TRBD1 (6 bases). The CDR3 length is 14 residues. Deletions cut 5 bases from V and 6 bases from J, with 11 bases between. From germline, CDR1 is SGHAT and CDR2 FQDESV (reference sequence). The CDR3 is CASSVTGFNSPLHF. CDR3 bases: TGTGCCAGCAGCGTGACAGGATTTAATTCACCCCTCCACTTT.

The chain couples TRBV3-1 (or the pseudogene TRBV3-2) to TRBJ1-5; possibly TRBD1 for D (5 bases). Germline V lookup: CDR1 LGHDT, CDR2 YNNKEL (reference sequence). The CDR3 length is 17 residues. The V end lost 3 bases, the J end lost 0 bases, and 15 bases lay between the germline ends. The chain's CDR3 is CASSHSRGNPSNQPQHF. The CDR3 DNA sequence: TGTGCCAGCAGCCATTCCCGGGGGAATCCTAGCAATCAGCCCCAGCATTTT.